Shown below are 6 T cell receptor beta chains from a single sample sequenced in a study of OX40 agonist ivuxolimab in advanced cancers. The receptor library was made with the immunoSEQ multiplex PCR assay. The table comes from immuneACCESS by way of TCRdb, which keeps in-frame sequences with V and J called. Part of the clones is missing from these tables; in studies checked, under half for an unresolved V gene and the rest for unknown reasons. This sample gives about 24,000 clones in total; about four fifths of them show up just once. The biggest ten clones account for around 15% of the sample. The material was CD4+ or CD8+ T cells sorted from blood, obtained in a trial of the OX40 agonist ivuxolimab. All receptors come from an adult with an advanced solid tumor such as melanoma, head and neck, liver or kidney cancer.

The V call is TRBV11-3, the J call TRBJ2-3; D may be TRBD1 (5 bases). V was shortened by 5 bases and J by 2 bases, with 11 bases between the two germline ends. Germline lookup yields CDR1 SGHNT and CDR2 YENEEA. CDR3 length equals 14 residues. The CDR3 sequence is CASSRQGATDTQYF. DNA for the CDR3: TGTGCCAGCAGCCGCCAAGGGGCCACAGATACGCAGTATTTT. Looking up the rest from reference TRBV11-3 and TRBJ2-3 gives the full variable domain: EAGVVQSPRYKIIEKKQPVAFWCNPISGHNTLYWYLQNLGQGPELLIRYENEEAVDDSQLPKDRFSAERLKGVDSTLKIQPAELGDSAVYLCASSRQGATDTQYFGPGTRLTVL.

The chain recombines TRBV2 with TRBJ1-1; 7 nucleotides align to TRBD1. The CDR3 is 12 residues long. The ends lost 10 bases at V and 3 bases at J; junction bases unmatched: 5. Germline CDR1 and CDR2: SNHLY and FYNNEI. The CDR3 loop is CATGTAYTEAFF. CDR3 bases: TGTGCCACAGGGACAGCCTACACTGAAGCTTTCTTT.

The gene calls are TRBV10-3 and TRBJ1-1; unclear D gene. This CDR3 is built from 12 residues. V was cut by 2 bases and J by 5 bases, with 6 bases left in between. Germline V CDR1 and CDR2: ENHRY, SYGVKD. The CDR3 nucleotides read TGTGCCATCAGTGAGGACGTGACTGAAGCTTTCTTT. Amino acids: CAISEDVTEAFF.

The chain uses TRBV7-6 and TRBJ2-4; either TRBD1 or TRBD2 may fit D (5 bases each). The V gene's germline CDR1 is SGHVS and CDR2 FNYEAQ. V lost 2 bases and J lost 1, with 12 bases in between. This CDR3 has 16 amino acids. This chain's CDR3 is CASSLQEGPAKNIQYF. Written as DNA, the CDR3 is TGTGCCAGCAGCTTACAAGAGGGGCCGGCCAAAAACATTCAGTACTTC.

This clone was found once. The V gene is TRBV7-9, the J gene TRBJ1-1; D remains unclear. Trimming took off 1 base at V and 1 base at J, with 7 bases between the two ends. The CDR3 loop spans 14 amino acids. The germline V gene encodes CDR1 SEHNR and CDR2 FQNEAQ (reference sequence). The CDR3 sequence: CASSLGLTNTEAFF. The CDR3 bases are TGTGCCAGCAGCTTAGGCCTCACGAACACTGAAGCTTTCTTT. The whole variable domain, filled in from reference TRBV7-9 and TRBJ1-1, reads DTGVSQNPRHKITKRGQNVTFRCDPISEHNRLYWYRQTLGQGPEFLTYFQNEAQLEKSRLLSDRFSAERPKGSFSTLEIQRTEQGDSAMYLCASSLGLTNTEAFFGQGTRLTVV.

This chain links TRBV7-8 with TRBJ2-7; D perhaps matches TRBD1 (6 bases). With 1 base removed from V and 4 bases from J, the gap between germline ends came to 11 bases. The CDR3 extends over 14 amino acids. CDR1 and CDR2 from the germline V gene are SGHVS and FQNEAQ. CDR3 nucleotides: TGTGCCAGCAGCTTAGGTCACAGGGATTACGAGCAGTACTTC. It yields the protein CASSLGHRDYEQYF.